This T cell receptor beta chain was sequenced for a study of response to subunit inactivated influenza vaccine. Findings and limits, study-wide: After each seasonal influenza vaccination, few new T cells are recruited, the authors suggested.

This clonotype was seen a handful of times. The target antigen is unknown. Germline V gene sequence: CDR1 SGHRS, CDR2 YFSETQ. V lost 4 bases and J lost 6; bases outside the gene matches: 10. The CDR3 has 15 residues. TCRdb ran MiXCR on the RT-PCR reads and lists one entry per CDR3 protein. Of 550,000 to 650,000 distinct CDR3 sequences listed, approximately 12% are singletons. The sequence was obtained from a man aged 50-59 years who received an inactivated influenza vaccine. The input for sequencing was PBMCs from blood, taken on the day of vaccination. The chain is built from TRBV5-1 and TRBJ1-2; TRBD1 aligns across 9 bases. The CDR3 region is CASSLHFRDRDGYTF. The CDR3 region has the DNA TGCGCCAGCAGCCTACACTTCCGGGACAGGGATGGCTACACCTTC.